This T cell receptor (beta chain) came from a study of blood T cells in healthy people across ages. The study, taken as a whole, reports: PBMCs were not sorted, which prevented a conclusive comparison of naive versus antigen-experienced cells. Per million T cells, TCR beta diversity dropped about linearly as age rose.

Using a J-beta primer mix together with a sample-barcoded 5' primer, a second PCR was run for about 6 to 12 cycles. TCRdb reprocessed the 5' RACE reads via MiXCR and lists one record per CDR3 protein. This sample has 700,000 to 900,000 distinct CDR3 sequences, with around a quarter found just once. Germline V gene sequence: CDR1 KGHSH, CDR2 LQKENI. The CDR3 is 15 residues long. The V end was cut by 4 bases, the J end by 4 bases, with 11 bases between. This clonotype was seen a handful of times. Its antigen is unidentified. The same sample was also used in a study of T cells of mothers and their children. That paper notes: There were over 9.5 million TCR beta CDR3 reads from each mother and about 3 million from each child.

The source of this sequence is a boy younger than 18 in good health. Sequencing was performed on blood. The genes are TRBV18 and TRBJ2-6; no clear D. The CDR3 is CASSRDPGGANVLTF. The CDR3 nucleotides are TGTGCCAGCTCACGAGACCCGGGCGGGGCCAACGTCCTGACTTTC. The full variable domain, completed using reference TRBV18 and TRBJ2-6, is NAGVMQNPRHLVRRRGQEARLRCSPMKGHSHVYWYRQLPEEGLKFMVYLQKENIIDESGMPKERFSAEFPKEGPSILRIQQVVRGDSAAYFCASSRDPGGANVLTFGAGSRLTVL.